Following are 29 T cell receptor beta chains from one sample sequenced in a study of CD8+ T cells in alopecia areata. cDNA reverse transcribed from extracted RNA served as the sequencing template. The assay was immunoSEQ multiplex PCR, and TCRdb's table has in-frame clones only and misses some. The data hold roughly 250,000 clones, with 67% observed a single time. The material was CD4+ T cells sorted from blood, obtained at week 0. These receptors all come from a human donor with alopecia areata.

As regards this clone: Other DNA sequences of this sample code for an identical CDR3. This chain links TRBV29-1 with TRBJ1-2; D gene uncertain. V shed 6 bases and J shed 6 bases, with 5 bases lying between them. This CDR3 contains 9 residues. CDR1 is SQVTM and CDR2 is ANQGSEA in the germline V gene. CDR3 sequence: CSVSDGYTF. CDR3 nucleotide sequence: TGCAGCGTCTCGGATGGCTACACCTTC. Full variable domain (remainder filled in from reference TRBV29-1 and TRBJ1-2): SAVISQKPSRDICQRGTSLTIQCQVDSQVTMMFWYRQQPGQSLTLIATANQGSEATYESGFVIDKFPISRPNLTFSTLTVSNMSPEDSSIYLCSVSDGYTFGSGTRLTVV.

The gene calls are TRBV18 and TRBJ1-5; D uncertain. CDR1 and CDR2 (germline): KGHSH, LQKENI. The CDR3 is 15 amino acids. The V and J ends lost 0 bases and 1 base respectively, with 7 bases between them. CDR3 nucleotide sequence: TGTGCCAGCTCACCACCAGGGTTGAGCAATCAGCCCCAGCATTTT. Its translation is CASSPPGLSNQPQHF.

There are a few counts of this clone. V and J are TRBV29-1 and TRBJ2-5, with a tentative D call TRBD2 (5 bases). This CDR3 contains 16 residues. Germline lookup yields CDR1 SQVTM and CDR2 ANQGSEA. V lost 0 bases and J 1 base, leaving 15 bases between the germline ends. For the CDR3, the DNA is TGCAGCGTTGAAGATCTGAGGGATCTGGGCCAAGAGACCCAGTACTTC. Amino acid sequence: CSVEDLRDLGQETQYF.

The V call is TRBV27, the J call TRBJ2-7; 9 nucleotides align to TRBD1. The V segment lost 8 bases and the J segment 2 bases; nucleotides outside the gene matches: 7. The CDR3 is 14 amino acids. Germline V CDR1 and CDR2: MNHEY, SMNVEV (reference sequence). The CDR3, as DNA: TGTGCCAGCCATCCCCGACAGGGGGCCTACGAGCAGTACTTC. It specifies CASHPRQGAYEQYF.

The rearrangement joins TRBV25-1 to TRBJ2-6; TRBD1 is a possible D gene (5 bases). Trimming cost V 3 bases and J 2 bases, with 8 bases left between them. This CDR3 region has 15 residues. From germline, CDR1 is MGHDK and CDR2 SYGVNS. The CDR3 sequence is CASSEAGPGANVLTF. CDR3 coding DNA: TGTGCCAGCAGTGAGGCAGGGCCTGGGGCCAACGTCCTGACTTTC.

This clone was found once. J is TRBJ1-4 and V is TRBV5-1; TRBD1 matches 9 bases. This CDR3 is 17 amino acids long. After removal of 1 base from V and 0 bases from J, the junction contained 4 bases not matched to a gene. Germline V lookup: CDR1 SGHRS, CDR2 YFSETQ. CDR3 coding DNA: TGCGCCAGCAGCTTGAAGGGACAGGGAGCAACTAATGAAAAACTGTTTTTT. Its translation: CASSLKGQGATNEKLFF. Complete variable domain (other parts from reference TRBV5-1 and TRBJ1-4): KAGVTQTPRYLIKTRGQQVTLSCSPISGHRSVSWYQQTPGQGLQFLFEYFSETQRNKGNFPGRFSGRQFSNSRSEMNVSTLELGDSALYLCASSLKGQGATNEKLFFGSGTQLSVL.

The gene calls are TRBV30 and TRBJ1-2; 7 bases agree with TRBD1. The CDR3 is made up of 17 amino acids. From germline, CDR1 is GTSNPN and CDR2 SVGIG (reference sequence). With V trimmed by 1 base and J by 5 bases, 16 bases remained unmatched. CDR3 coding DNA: TGTGCCTGGAGTGGAAAATCGGGACAGCCCGCGTGGTATGGCTACACCTTC. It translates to CAWSGKSGQPAWYGYTF.

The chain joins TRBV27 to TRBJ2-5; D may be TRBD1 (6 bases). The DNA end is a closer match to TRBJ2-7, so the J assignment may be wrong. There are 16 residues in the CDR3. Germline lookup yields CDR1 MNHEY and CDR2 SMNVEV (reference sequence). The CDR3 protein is CASTQGTGTHPYEQYF. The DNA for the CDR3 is TGTGCCAGCACCCAAGGAACTGGGACACATCCCTACGAGCAGTACTTC.

The CDR3 sequence: CASSSGLAGRFEQYF. The CDR3 nucleotides read TGTGCCAGCAGTTCGGGACTAGCGGGACGGTTCGAGCAGTACTTC. The V call is TRBV7-8, the J call TRBJ2-7, with TRBD2 matching over 13 bases. V gave up 6 bases and J gave up 6 bases; unmatched junction bases: 8. The CDR3 loop spans 15 amino acids. CDR1 is SGHVS and CDR2 is FQNEAQ in the germline V gene.

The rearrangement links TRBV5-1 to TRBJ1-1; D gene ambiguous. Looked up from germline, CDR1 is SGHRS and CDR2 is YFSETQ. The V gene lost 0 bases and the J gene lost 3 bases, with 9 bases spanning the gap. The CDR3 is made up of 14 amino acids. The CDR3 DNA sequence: TGCGCCAGCAGCTTGGCCGGTTGGGACACTGAAGCTTTCTTT. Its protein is CASSLAGWDTEAFF.

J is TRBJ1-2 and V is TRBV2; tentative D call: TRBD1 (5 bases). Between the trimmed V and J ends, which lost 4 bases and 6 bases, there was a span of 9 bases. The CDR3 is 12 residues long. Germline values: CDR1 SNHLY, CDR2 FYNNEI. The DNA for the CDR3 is TGTGCCAGCAGTGGACAGAAGGATGGCTACACCTTC. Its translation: CASSGQKDGYTF. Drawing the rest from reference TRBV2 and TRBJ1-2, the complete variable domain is EPEVTQTPSHQVTQMGQEVILRCVPISNHLYFYWYRQILGQKVEFLVSFYNNEISEKSEIFDDQFSVERPDGSNFTLKIRSTKLEDSAMYFCASSGQKDGYTFGSGTRLTVV.

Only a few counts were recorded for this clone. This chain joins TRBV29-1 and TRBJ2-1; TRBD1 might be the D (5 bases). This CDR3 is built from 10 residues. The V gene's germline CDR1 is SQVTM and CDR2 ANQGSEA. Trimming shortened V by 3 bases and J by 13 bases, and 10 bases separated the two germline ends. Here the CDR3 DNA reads TGCAGCGTTGACTCGGACATCCAGTTCTTC. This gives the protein CSVDSDIQFF.

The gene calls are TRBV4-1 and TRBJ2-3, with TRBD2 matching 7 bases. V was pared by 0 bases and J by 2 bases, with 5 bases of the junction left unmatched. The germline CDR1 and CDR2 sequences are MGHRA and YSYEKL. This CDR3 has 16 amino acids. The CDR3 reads CASSQDRRGSTDTQYF. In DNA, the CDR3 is TGCGCCAGCAGCCAAGATCGGCGGGGGTCCACAGATACGCAGTATTTT.

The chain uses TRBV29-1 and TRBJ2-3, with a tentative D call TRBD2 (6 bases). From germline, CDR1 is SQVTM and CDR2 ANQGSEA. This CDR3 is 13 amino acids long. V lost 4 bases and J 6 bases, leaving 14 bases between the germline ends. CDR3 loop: CSVVSLGGDTQYF. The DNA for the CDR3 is TGCAGCGTTGTGTCATTAGGAGGGGATACGCAGTATTTT.

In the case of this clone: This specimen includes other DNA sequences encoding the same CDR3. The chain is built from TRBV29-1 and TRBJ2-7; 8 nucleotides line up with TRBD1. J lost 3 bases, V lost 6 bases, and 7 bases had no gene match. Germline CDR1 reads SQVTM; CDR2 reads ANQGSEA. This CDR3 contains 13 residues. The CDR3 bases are TGCAGCGTCGACAGGGGAGGAGGCTACGAGCAGTACTTC. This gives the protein CSVDRGGGYEQYF.

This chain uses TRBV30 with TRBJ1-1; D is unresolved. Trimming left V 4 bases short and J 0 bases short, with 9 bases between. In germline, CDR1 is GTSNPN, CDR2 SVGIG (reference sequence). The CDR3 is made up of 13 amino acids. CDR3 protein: CAWIFGVNTEAFF. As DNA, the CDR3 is TGTGCCTGGATCTTTGGGGTGAACACTGAAGCTTTCTTT.

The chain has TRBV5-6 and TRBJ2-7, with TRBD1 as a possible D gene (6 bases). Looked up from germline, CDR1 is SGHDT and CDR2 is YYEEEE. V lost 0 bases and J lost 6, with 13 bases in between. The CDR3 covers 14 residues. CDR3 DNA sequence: TGTGCCAGCAGCTTGGGGGCAGGGGTCTCCGAGCAGTACTTC. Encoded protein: CASSLGAGVSEQYF.

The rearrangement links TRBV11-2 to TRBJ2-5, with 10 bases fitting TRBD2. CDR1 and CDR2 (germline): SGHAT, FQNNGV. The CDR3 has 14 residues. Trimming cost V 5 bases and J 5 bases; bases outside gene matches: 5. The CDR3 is CASSPTSGAETQYF. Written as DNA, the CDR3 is TGTGCCAGCAGCCCAACTAGCGGGGCGGAGACCCAGTACTTC.

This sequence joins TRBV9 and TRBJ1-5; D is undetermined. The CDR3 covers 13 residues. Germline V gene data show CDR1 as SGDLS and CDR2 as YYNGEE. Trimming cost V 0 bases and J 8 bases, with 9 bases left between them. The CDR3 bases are TGTGCCAGCAGCGTAGGGTCACGGGAGCCCCAGCATTTT. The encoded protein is CASSVGSREPQHF.

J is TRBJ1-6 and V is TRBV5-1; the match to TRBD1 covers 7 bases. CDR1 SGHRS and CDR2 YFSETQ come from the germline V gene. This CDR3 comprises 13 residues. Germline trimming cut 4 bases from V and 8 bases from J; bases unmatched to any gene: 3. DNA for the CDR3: TGCGCCAGCAGCAGAGGGACAGATTCACCCCTCCACTTT. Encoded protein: CASSRGTDSPLHF. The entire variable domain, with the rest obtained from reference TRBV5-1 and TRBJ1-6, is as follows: KAGVTQTPRYLIKTRGQQVTLSCSPISGHRSVSWYQQTPGQGLQFLFEYFSETQRNKGNFPGRFSGRQFSNSRSEMNVSTLELGDSALYLCASSRGTDSPLHFGNGTRLTVT.

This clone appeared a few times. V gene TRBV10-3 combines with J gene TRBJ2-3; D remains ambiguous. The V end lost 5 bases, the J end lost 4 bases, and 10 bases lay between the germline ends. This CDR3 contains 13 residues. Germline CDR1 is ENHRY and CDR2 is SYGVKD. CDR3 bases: TGTGCCATCAGTCCAACCGCCCCAGATACGCAGTATTTT. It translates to CAISPTAPDTQYF.

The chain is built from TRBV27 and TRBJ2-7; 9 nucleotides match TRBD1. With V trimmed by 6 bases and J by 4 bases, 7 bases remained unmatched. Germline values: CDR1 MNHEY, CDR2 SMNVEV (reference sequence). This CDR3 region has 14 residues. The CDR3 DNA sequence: TGTGCCAGCAGCCGGCCGGGACAGGGATACGAGCAGTACTTC. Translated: CASSRPGQGYEQYF.

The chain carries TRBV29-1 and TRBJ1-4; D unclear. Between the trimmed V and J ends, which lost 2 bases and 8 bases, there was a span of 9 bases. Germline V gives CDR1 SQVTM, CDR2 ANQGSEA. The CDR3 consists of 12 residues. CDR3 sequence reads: CSVEPEGEKLFF. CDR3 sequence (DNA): TGCAGCGTTGAACCGGAAGGGGAAAAACTGTTTTTT.

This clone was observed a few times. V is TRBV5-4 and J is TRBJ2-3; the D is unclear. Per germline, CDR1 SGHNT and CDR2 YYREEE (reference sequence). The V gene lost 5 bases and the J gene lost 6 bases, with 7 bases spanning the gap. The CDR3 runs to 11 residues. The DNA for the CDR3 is TGTGCCAGCAGAGGGATGGATACGCAGTATTTT. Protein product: CASRGMDTQYF. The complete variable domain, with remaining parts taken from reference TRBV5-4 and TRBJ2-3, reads ETGVTQSPTHLIKTRGQQVTLRCSSQSGHNTVSWYQQALGQGPQFIFQYYREEENGRGNFPPRFSGLQFPNYSSELNVNALELDDSALYLCASRGMDTQYFGPGTRLTVL.

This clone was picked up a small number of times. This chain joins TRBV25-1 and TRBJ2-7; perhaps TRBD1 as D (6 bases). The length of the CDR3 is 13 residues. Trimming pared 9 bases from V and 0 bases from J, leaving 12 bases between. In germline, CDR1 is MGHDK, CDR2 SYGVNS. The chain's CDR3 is CASAGDNSYEQYF. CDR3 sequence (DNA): TGTGCCAGTGCCGGGGACAACTCCTACGAGCAGTACTTC.

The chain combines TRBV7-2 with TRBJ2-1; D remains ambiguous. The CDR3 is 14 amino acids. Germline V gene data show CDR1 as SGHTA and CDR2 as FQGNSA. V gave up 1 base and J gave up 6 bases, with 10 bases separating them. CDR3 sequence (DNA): TGTGCCAGCAGCTTAGATCGGCCTAGCAATGAGCAGTTCTTC. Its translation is CASSLDRPSNEQFF.

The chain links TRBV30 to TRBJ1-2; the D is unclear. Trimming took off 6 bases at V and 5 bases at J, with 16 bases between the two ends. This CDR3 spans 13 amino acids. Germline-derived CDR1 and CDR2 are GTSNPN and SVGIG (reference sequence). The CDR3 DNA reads TGTGCCTGCTGGGTTCAGGTCTATTATGGCTACACCTTC. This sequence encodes CACWVQVYYGYTF.

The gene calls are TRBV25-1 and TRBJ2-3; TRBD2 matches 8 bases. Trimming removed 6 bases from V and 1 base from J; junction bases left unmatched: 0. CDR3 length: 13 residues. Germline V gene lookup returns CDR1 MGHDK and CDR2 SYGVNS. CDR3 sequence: CASSGGGTDTQYF. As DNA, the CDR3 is TGTGCCAGCAGCGGGGGGGGCACAGATACGCAGTATTTT.

The chain's CDR3 is CSVAGTGNQPQHF. The CDR3, as DNA: TGCAGCGTAGCGGGGACAGGTAATCAGCCCCAGCATTTT. The chain uses TRBV29-1 and TRBJ1-5, with TRBD1 matching 8 bases. The CDR3 consists of 13 residues. The germline V gene encodes CDR1 SQVTM and CDR2 ANQGSEA. Trimming cost V 6 bases and J 4 bases; bases outside gene matches: 5.